The clone carrying this T cell receptor (beta chain) was picked up one time. This sample stems from a study of shared clonotypes between healthy human individuals. The CDR3 is 15 amino acids. From germline, CDR1 is LNHDA and CDR2 SQIVND (reference sequence). V lost 4 bases and J lost 5; bases outside the gene matches: 7. Generated by immunoSEQ multiplex PCR, the TCRdb table keeps only in-frame clones and is missing some. The sample records about 460,000 clones, about 74% being singletons. This receptor was identified in a woman between 35 and 50 years old in good health. Some clones in this sample may be carry-over from other donors' samples. The sequencing input was PBMCs. The chain has TRBV19 and TRBJ1-4; 7 positions agree with TRBD1. CDR3 nucleotide sequence: TGTGCCAGTAGTAGGCCGGGACAGAGGAATGAAAAACTGTTTTTT. Amino acid sequence: CASSRPGQRNEKLFF.